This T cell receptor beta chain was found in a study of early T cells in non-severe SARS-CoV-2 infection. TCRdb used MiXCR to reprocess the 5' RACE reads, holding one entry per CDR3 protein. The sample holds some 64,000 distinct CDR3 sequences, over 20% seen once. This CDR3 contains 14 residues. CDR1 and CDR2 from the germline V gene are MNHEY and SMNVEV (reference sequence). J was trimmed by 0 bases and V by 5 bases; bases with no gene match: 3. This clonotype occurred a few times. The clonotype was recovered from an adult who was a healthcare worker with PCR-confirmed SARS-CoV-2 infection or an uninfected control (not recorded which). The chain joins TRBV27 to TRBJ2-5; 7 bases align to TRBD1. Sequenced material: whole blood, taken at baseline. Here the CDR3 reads CASSPGQDQETQYF. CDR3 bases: TGTGCCAGCAGTCCCGGACAGGACCAAGAGACCCAGTACTTC.